Listed below are T cell receptor beta chains from one sample, sequenced in a study of response to subunit inactivated influenza vaccine. TCRdb reanalysed the RT-PCR reads using MiXCR and keeps one entry per CDR3 protein. Among about 540,000 distinct CDR3 sequences listed, around 21% were seen once. A further study also used this sample, focusing on T cells expressing NK-cell markers.

Sequences were derived from CD4+ T cells sorted from PBMCs, sampled 11 to 12 days after vaccination. The receptor set was obtained from a man between 50 and 59 years old who received an inactivated influenza vaccine. Each CDR3 is given without its conserved first and last residue. Fields, in order: J gene, V gene, CDR3 length, D gene, CDR3 protein. D genes are given only for firm matches.

J gene: TRBJ2-1
V gene: TRBV20-1
CDR3 length: 12
D gene: TRBD2
CDR3 protein: SAVRLAGVGEQF

J gene: TRBJ1-4
V gene: TRBV10-3
CDR3 length: 13
D gene: -
CDR3 protein: AIRAAEATNEKLF

J gene: TRBJ2-5
V gene: TRBV19
CDR3 length: 11
D gene: -
CDR3 protein: ASSIGPKQAQY

J gene: TRBJ2-2
V gene: TRBV10-3
CDR3 length: 10
D gene: -
CDR3 protein: AISRLTGELF

J gene: TRBJ2-2
V gene: TRBV2
CDR3 length: 12
D gene: -
CDR3 protein: ASTRGAETGELF

J gene: TRBJ1-5
V gene: TRBV5-1
CDR3 length: 13
D gene: -
CDR3 protein: ASSLSAGRNQPQH

J gene: TRBJ2-5
V gene: TRBV28
CDR3 length: 13
D gene: -
CDR3 protein: ASSLKGFLIETQY

J gene: TRBJ1-1
V gene: TRBV29-1
CDR3 length: 10
D gene: -
CDR3 protein: SVEGWNTEAF

J gene: TRBJ2-7
V gene: TRBV12-3/TRBV12-4
CDR3 length: 11
D gene: -
CDR3 protein: ASSQDTSYEQY

J gene: TRBJ2-7
V gene: TRBV15
CDR3 length: 12
D gene: TRBD1
CDR3 protein: ATSYRDSLLEQY